This TCR beta chain came from a study of shared clonotypes between healthy human individuals. Comment on this clone: Its antigen remains unidentified.

General study results and limits: Across subsets, estimated richness was generally greater for naive than for memory populations. The study found roughly 5% of naive CD4 clonotypes shared across several donors.

The data were produced by immunoSEQ multiplex PCR, yet TCRdb's version contains in-frame clones alone and is incomplete. Among roughly 700,000 clones listed, around 67% were seen once. V lost 2 bases and J 6 bases, leaving 8 bases between the germline ends. Germline lookup yields CDR1 GTSNPN and CDR2 SVGIG (reference sequence). There are 12 residues in the CDR3. The CD4+ fraction was divided into a CD45RA+ naive subset and a CD45RA-negative memory subset. The V and J genes are TRBV30 and TRBJ1-5, with D maybe TRBD1 (6 bases). The sequencing input was memory CD4+ T cells sorted from blood. The subset was: CD45RA-negative fraction. The TCR was taken from a young woman in good health. CDR3 DNA sequence: TGTGCCTGGAGTAGCAGGGGTCAGCCCCAGCATTTT. It yields the protein CAWSSRGQPQHF.